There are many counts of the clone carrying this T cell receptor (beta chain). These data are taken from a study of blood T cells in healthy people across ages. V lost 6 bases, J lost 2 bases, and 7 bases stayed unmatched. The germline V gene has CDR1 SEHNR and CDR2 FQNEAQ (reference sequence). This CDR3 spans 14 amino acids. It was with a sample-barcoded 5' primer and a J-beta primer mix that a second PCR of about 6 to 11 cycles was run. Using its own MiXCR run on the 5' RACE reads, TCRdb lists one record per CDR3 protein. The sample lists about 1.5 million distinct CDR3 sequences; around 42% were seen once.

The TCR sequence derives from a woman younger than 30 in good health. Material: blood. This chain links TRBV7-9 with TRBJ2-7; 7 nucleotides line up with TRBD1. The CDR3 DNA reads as TGTGCCAGCAGTTCCAGACAGGGACCCTACGAGCAGTACTTC. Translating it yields CASSSRQGPYEQYF.